The rows below give T cell receptor beta chains drawn from one sample of a study of Graves' ophthalmopathy and Graves' hyperthyroidism. One entry per CDR3 protein, called by TCRdb with MiXCR from the multiplex PCR reads. This sample carries around 1,000,000 distinct CDR3 sequences, less than 45% of them seen once, and the ten largest clones take 11%. The material sequenced was peripheral blood or thyroid tissue (not recorded which). The source is an adult man with Graves' hyperthyroidism. The CDR3 runs from the conserved cysteine through the conserved F or W.

v_call | cdr3_aa
TRBV19 | CASSIGAGGPYEQYF
TRBV2 | CASSEGRAPQPQYF
TRBV11-2 | CASSPGLAGGHHEQYF
TRBV5-6 | CASSLEKGSWGGNTIYF
TRBV5-8 | CASSPGQGIDGYTF
TRBV19 | CASSDLWEQYF
TRBV7-9 | CASSPQNQQETLYF
TRBV12-3/TRBV12-4 | CASSLVPTATNEKLFF
TRBV7-2 | CASSLHLQETQYF
TRBV7-3 | CASSYSWGPAGEGGAFF
TRBV20-1 | CSADRGGEQYF
TRBV20-1 | CSATDRGLQGEQYF
TRBV7-9 | CASSRWTGAGETQYF
TRBV15 | CASAYRGRASDVWVYEQYF
TRBV7-9 | CAAGGLDHSYEQYF
TRBV20-1 | CSARLGLAGGDNEQFF
TRBV10-3 | CAICQGTNQPQHF
TRBV10-3 | CASRPSPDGYTF
TRBV25-1 | CATSDTPGQGSPYEQYF
TRBV10-3 | CAISEQGGRTGELFF
TRBV20-1 | CSARGTSTGANVLTF
TRBV4-2 | CASSQGFDRWDTEAFF
TRBV4-1 | CASSKTSRENTEAFF
TRBV4-3 | CASSQVQGEGSPLHF
TRBV12-3/TRBV12-4 | CASSRGQGPLSGANVLTF
TRBV20-1 | CSVSSGVGSPLHF
TRBV5-6 | CASSYGGTDGYTF